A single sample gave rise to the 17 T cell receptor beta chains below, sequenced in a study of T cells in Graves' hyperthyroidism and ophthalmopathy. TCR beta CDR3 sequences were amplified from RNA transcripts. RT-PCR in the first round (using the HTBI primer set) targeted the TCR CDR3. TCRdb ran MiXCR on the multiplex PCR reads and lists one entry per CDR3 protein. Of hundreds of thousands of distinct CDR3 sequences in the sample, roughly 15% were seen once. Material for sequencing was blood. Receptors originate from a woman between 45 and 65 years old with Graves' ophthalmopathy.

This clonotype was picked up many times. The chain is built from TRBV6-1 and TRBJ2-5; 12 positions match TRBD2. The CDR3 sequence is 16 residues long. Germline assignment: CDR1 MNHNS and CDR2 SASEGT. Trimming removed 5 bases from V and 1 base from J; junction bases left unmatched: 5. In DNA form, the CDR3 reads TGTGCCAGCAGTTTCACGACTAGCGGGGGCCAAGAGACCCAGTACTTC. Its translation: CASSFTTSGGQETQYF.

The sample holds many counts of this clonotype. The CDR3 nucleotides are TGTGCCAGCAGTTCTACCAGGAGCCCCACAGATACGCAGTATTTT. As protein: CASSSTRSPTDTQYF. The chain has TRBV12-3 or TRBV12-4 and TRBJ2-3; no firm D call. The CDR3 loop spans 15 amino acids. V shed 4 bases and J shed 2 bases, with 13 bases lying between them.

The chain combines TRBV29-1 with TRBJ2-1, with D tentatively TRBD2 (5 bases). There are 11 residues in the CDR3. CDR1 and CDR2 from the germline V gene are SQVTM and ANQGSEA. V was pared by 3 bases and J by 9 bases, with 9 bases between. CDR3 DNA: TGCAGCGTTGAGTCCGGGGTTGAGCAGTTCTTC. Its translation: CSVESGVEQFF.

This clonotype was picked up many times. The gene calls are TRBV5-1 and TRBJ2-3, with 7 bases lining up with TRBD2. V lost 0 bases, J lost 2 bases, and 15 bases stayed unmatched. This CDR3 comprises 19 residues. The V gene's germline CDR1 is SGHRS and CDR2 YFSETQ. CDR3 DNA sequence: TGCGCCAGCAGCTTGGCCATCGGATTTACGGGGGGATTCACAGATACGCAGTATTTT. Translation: CASSLAIGFTGGFTDTQYF.

The CDR3 DNA reads as TGTGCCAGCAGACAGGCCGGCTGGGGCTACACCTTC. It encodes CASRQAGWGYTF. The rearrangement uses TRBV5-8 and TRBJ1-2, with D maybe TRBD1 (5 bases). The germline gives CDR1 SGHTS, CDR2 YDEGEE. This CDR3 is 12 amino acids long. V lost 5 bases and J lost 8, with 13 bases in between.

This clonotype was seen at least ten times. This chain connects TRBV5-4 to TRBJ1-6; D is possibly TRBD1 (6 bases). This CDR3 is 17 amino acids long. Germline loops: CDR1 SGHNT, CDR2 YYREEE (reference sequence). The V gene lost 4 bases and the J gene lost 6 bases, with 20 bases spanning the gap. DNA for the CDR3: TGTGCCAGCAGCCCAACTCCCGACAGGATCCTTAATTCACCCCTCCACTTT. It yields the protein CASSPTPDRILNSPLHF. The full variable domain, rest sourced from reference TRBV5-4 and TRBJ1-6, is ETGVTQSPTHLIKTRGQQVTLRCSSQSGHNTVSWYQQALGQGPQFIFQYYREEENGRGNFPPRFSGLQFPNYSSELNVNALELDDSALYLCASSPTPDRILNSPLHFGNGTRLTVT.

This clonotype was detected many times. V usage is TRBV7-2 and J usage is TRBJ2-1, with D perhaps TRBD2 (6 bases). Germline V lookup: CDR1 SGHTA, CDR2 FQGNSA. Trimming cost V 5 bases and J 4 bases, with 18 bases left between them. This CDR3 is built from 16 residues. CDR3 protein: CASSPPGLHLYNEQFF. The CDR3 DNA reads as TGTGCCAGCAGCCCCCCGGGACTCCACCTATACAATGAGCAGTTCTTC. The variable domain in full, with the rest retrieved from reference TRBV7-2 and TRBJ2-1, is GAGVSQSPSNKVTEKGKDVELRCDPISGHTALYWYRQSLGQGLEFLIYFQGNSAPDKSGLPSDRFSAERTGGSVSTLTIQRTQQEDSAVYLCASSPPGLHLYNEQFFGPGTRLTVL.

The CDR3 sequence is CASILDRGTNEQYF. Written as DNA, the CDR3 is TGTGCCAGCATTCTAGACAGGGGGACCAACGAGCAGTACTTC. The chain uses TRBV9 and TRBJ2-7; 9 positions match TRBD1. The trim removed 6 bases at V and 5 bases at J, leaving 9 bases unmatched. The CDR3 is made up of 14 amino acids. Per the germline V gene, CDR1 is SGDLS and CDR2 is YYNGEE. The variable domain in full, completed from reference TRBV9 and TRBJ2-7, reads DSGVTQTPKHLITATGQRVTLRCSPRSGDLSVYWYQQSLDQGLQFLIQYYNGEERAKGNILERFSAQQFPDLHSELNLSSLELGDSALYFCASILDRGTNEQYFGPGTRLTVT.

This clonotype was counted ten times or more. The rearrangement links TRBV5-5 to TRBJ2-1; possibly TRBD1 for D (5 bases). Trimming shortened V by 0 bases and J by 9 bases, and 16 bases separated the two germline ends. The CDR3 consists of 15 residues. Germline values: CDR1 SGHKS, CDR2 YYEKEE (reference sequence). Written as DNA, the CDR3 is TGTGCCAGCAGCTTGGGGGGCACGTCCCAATCTGAGCAGTTCTTC. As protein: CASSLGGTSQSEQFF.

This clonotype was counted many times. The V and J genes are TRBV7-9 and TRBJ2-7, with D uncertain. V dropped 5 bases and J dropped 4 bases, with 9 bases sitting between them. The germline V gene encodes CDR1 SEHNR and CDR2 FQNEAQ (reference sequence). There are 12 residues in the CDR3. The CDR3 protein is CASSTVGYEQYF. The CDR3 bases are TGTGCCAGCAGCACCGTGGGTTACGAGCAGTACTTC.

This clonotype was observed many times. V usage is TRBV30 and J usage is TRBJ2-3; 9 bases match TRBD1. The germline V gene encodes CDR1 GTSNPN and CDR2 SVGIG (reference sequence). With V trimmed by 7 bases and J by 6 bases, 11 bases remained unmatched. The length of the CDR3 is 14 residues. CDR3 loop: CALAVDRGFDTQYF. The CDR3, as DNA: TGTGCCTTAGCCGTGGACAGGGGTTTTGATACGCAGTATTTT.

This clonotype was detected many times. The DNA of the CDR3 is TGTGCCAGCAGCCAAGATTTCGCAGGGATAGCCGTCACCGGGGAGCTGTTTTTT. Amino acids: CASSQDFAGIAVTGELFF. The chain joins TRBV14 to TRBJ2-2; tentatively, D is TRBD1 (5 bases). Trimming removed 0 bases from V and 4 bases from J, with 18 bases in between. The CDR3 covers 18 residues. Germline CDR1 and CDR2: SGHDN and FVKESK. Full variable domain (outside the CDR3, taken from reference TRBV14 and TRBJ2-2): EAGVTQFPSHSVIEKGQTVTLRCDPISGHDNLYWYRRVMGKEIKFLLHFVKESKQDESGMPNNRFLAERTGGTYSTLKVQPAELEDSGVYFCASSQDFAGIAVTGELFFGEGSRLTVL.

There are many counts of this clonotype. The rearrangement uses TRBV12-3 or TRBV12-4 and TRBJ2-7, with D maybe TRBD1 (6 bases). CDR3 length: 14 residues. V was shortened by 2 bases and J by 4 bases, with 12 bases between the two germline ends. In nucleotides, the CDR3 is TGTGCCAGCAGTTTACAGGGGAGCAAGTACGAGCAGTACTTC. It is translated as CASSLQGSKYEQYF.

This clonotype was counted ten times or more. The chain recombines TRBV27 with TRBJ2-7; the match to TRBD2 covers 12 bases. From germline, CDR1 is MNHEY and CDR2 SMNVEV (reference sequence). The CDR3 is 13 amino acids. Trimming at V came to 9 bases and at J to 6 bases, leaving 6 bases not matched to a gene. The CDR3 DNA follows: TGTGCCAGTCGACTAGCGGGAGTTGGCGAGCAGTACTTC. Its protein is CASRLAGVGEQYF.

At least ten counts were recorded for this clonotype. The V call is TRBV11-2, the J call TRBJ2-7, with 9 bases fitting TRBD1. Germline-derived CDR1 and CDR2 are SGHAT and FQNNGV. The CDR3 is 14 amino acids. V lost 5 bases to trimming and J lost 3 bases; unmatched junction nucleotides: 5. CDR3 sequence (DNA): TGTGCCAGCAGCCCTGGGACAGGGTTCTACGAGCAGTACTTC. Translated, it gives CASSPGTGFYEQYF.

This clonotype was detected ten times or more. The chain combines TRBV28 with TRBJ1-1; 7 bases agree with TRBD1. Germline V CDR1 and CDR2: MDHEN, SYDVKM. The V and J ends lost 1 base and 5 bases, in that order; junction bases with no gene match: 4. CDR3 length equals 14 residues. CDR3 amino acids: CASSLSGQWTEAFF. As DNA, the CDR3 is TGTGCCAGCAGTTTATCGGGACAGTGGACTGAAGCTTTCTTT.

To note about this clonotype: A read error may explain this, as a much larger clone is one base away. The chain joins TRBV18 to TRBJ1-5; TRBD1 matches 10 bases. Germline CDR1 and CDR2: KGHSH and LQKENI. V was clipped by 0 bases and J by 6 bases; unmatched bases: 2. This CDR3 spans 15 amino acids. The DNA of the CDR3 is TGTGCCAGCTCACCACCGGGACAGGGGAGTCAGCCCCAGCATTTT. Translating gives CASSPPGQGSQPQHF.